This T cell receptor (beta chain) comes out of a study of regulatory T cells in long-lasting Graves disease. Study results and limitations: Relative to newly diagnosed Graves' patients, persistent ones had lower TCR diversity. Only a small sample size was used, which may have cut accuracy. Thyroid tissue went unexamined; only peripheral blood was analyzed.

This clonotype was observed a handful of times. What it recognizes is unknown. Time point: newly diagnosed GD, antithyroid drugs for less than 3 months. The TCR library was made from RNA that had been extracted from PBMCs in TRIzol. Through Arm-PCR of CDR3 regions and iRepertoire HTBI primers, TCR beta libraries were built. As processed by the authors: Taken together, the samples had fewer than 70 TRBV and approximately 15 TRBJ segments identified. TCRdb redid the calling of the multiplex PCR reads with MiXCR, one entry per CDR3 protein. Here the V and J calls rest on TCRdb's processing, not on the authors' analysis. The sample contains approximately 310,000 distinct CDR3 sequences, 15% to 20% of which appear only once. Per the germline V gene, CDR1 is GTSNPN and CDR2 is SVGIG (reference sequence). V lost 0 bases and J lost 5, with 23 bases in between. CDR3 length: 18 residues.

The source is a female donor with Graves disease. This specimen consisted of peripheral blood mononuclear cells (PBMCs), obtained at new diagnosis, from a patient treated with antithyroid drugs. V usage is TRBV30 and J usage is TRBJ1-5; a weak D match, TRBD1 (5 bases). The CDR3 DNA reads as TGTGCCTGGAGTGTACTTGGCAGGGCTGGCAAGGGTTATCAGCCCCAGCATTTT. Amino acids: CAWSVLGRAGKGYQPQHF.